This TCR beta chain stems from a study of blood T cells in healthy people across ages. Germline loops: CDR1 MDHEN, CDR2 SYDVKM. J lost 3 bases, V lost 6 bases, and 8 bases had no gene match. This CDR3 is built from 15 residues. At least 5.5 micrograms of total RNA were extracted per sample. Study-wide findings and caveats: Estimated diversity that came from one million T cells was considered an underestimate.

To note about this clonotype: Antigen: not known.

Next came a second PCR, run for about 7 to 12 cycles, which used a sample-barcoded 5' primer along with a J-beta primer mix. One entry per CDR3 protein results from TCRdb running MiXCR on the 5' RACE reads. The sample contains some 860,000 distinct CDR3 sequences, more than 50% of which appear only once. Source material: blood. The sequence was collected from a man aged 35 to 55 in good health. The rearrangement uses TRBV28 and TRBJ2-7, with 10 bases that match TRBD2. The CDR3 nucleotides read TGTGCCAGCAGCATGCTAGCGGGGGAGAACTACGAGCAGTACTTC. Its translation is CASSMLAGENYEQYF.